One T cell receptor beta chain is described in this entry. The data stem from a study of response to subunit inactivated influenza vaccine. TCRdb independently ran MiXCR on the RT-PCR reads; one entry per CDR3 protein. The data hold hundreds of thousands of distinct CDR3 sequences, with about a sixth observed a single time. This CDR3 contains 12 residues. Germline values: CDR1 DFQATT, CDR2 SNEGSKA (reference sequence). Trimming took off 3 bases at V and 7 bases at J, with 13 bases between the two ends. The sequence was obtained from a man aged 50 to 60 who received an inactivated influenza vaccine. The rearrangement links TRBV20-1 to TRBJ2-7; D is perhaps TRBD1 (5 bases). The material was PBMCs from blood, obtained 11 to 12 days after vaccination. The CDR3 region is CSARGQGWEQYF. As DNA, the CDR3 is TGCAGTGCTAGGGGGCAGGGATGGGAGCAGTACTTC.